The 27 T cell receptor beta chains given below trace back to one sample, sequenced in a study of preoperative IRX-2 immunotherapy in early breast cancer. Clones were read by immunoSEQ multiplex PCR, and TCRdb kept only the in-frame ones, dropping some. The sample includes about 33,000 clones, roughly nine tenths of them seen just once. This sample's treatment: preoperative locoregional IRX-2 cytokine immunotherapy. Sequencing was performed on tumor tissue, taken after IRX-2 immunotherapy. Source of these receptors: a human donor with breast cancer.

The rearrangement uses TRBV15 and TRBJ2-2; 13 bases line up with TRBD2. CDR1 and CDR2 (germline): LNHNV, YYDKDF (reference sequence). J lost 7 bases, V lost 0 bases, and 8 bases had no gene match. This CDR3 has 18 residues. In nucleotides, the CDR3 is TGTGCCACCAGCAGAGATCCCGGACTAGCGGGAGTTAACGGGGAGCTGTTTTTT. This encodes CATSRDPGLAGVNGELFF.

This clone occurred once. The DNA is omitted, as the CDR3 cannot be located on it reliably, and the CDR3 follows TCRdb's listing. This rearrangement joins TRBV1 to TRBJ1-4; the table assigns TRBD1, which was not confirmed against the DNA. TRBV1 is assigned pseudogene status. Including both end residues, the CDR3 is 17 amino acids long. This CDR3 is CASSQEGVAGGAEKLFF.

The gene calls are TRBV23-1 and TRBJ2-7; D uncertain. TRBV23-1 is annotated as an ORF whose role is uncertain. CDR3 length: 14 amino acids. V shed 6 bases and J shed 2 bases, with 14 bases lying between them. CDR3 in amino acids: CASSQDNAAYEQYF. The CDR3 DNA reads as TGCGCCAGCAGCCAAGATAATGCGGCCTACGAGCAGTACTTC.

The chain carries TRBV11-3 and TRBJ1-1, with D possibly matching TRBD1 (5 bases). Germline CDR1 reads SGHNT; CDR2 reads YENEEA. The CDR3 loop spans 15 amino acids. Between the trimmed V and J ends, which lost 3 bases and 6 bases, there was a span of 17 bases. The CDR3 loop reads CASSLVGRDASEAFF. CDR3 DNA sequence: TGTGCCAGCAGCTTGGTTGGCAGGGATGCGTCTGAAGCTTTCTTT.

A single count supports this clone. The chain links TRBV6-8 to TRBJ2-2; 9 bases are shared with TRBD1. CDR1 MNHGY and CDR2 SAAAGT come from the germline V gene. This CDR3 is 15 amino acids long. Trimming removed 7 bases from V and 4 bases from J; junction bases left unmatched: 7. Here the CDR3 DNA reads TGTGCCAGCATCCGGGACAGGGTAACCACCGGGGAGCTGTTTTTT. Translated: CASIRDRVTTGELFF.

The V and J genes are TRBV5-1 and TRBJ2-2; TRBD2 matches 7 bases. The germline V gene encodes CDR1 SGHRS and CDR2 YFSETQ. The CDR3 runs 14 residues. With V trimmed by 3 bases and J by 5 bases, 4 bases remained unmatched. CDR3: CASSSIGGTGELFF. The CDR3 coding sequence is TGCGCCAGCAGCTCGATCGGGGGGACCGGGGAGCTGTTTTTT.

The chain recombines TRBV28 with TRBJ1-1; the D gene is possibly TRBD1 (6 bases). The length of the CDR3 is 14 residues. CDR1 is MDHEN, CDR2 SYDVKM, per germline. V was shortened by 7 bases and J by 5 bases, with 17 bases between the two germline ends. CDR3 DNA sequence: TGTGCCAGCAACCCTCACCAAAGGGGGACTGAAGCTTTCTTT. This gives the protein CASNPHQRGTEAFF.

The V gene is TRBV5-1, the J gene TRBJ1-5; no definite D call. This CDR3 contains 14 residues. V lost 0 bases to trimming and J lost 7 bases, with 11 bases between them. The germline V gene encodes CDR1 SGHRS and CDR2 YFSETQ. CDR3 protein: CASSLDLAGQPQHF. Written as DNA, the CDR3 is TGCGCCAGCAGCTTGGACCTCGCCGGGCAGCCCCAGCATTTT.

The rearrangement uses TRBV11-3 and TRBJ2-5; D gene unclear. CDR1 and CDR2 from the germline V gene are SGHNT and YENEEA. CDR3 length: 14 residues. Trimming pared 5 bases from V and 4 bases from J, leaving 14 bases between. CDR3 amino acids: CASSPRGRSETQYF. In DNA form, the CDR3 reads TGTGCCAGCAGCCCCCGAGGTCGGTCAGAGACCCAGTACTTC.

The chain uses TRBV6-8 and TRBJ2-7; 8 nucleotides align to TRBD2. The CDR3 spans 14 residues. Trimming at V came to 11 bases and at J to 2 bases, leaving 11 bases not matched to a gene. In germline, CDR1 is MNHGY, CDR2 SAAAGT. CDR3 DNA: TGTGCCGCAAGGGAGCGGGAGCATGCCTACGAGCAGTACTTC. It specifies CAAREREHAYEQYF.

The chain recombines TRBV5-1 with TRBJ2-2; D may be TRBD1 (5 bases). Germline V gene sequence: CDR1 SGHRS, CDR2 YFSETQ. The CDR3 is 16 residues long. V gave up 0 bases and J gave up 4 bases, with 13 bases separating them. The CDR3 DNA reads as TGCGCCAGCAGCTTGGAGGGGCACAGATCCACCGGGGAGCTGTTTTTT. This gives the protein CASSLEGHRSTGELFF.

The genes are TRBV6-8 and TRBJ1-3; 7 bases match TRBD1. V was clipped by 8 bases and J by 0 bases; unmatched bases: 10. Per germline, CDR1 MNHGY and CDR2 SAAAGT. The CDR3 is 16 residues long. The chain's CDR3 is CASSDRTYLSGNTIYF. DNA for the CDR3: TGTGCCAGCTCGGACAGGACCTACCTCTCTGGAAACACCATATATTTT.

Concerning this clone: Other nucleotide sequences from this sample produce the same CDR3. The chain joins TRBV18 to TRBJ1-3; D is ambiguous. There are 14 residues in the CDR3. V gave up 1 base and J gave up 4 bases, with 8 bases separating them. CDR1 KGHSH and CDR2 LQKENI come from the germline V gene. The CDR3, as DNA: TGTGCCAGCTCACCACAGGGTTCGGGAAACACCATATATTTT. It is translated as CASSPQGSGNTIYF.

CDR3 in DNA: TGTGCTAGTGGTTTGGTACTCGGGGGCCAAAACTCCTACGAGCAGTACTTC. This encodes CASGLVLGGQNSYEQYF. V is TRBV12-5 and J is TRBJ2-7; tentatively, D is TRBD1 or TRBD2 (6 bases each). Germline V gene sequence: CDR1 LGHNT, CDR2 FRNRAP. The CDR3 runs to 17 residues. Trimming pared 0 bases from V and 0 bases from J, leaving 15 bases between.

This clone is medium-sized. The V gene is TRBV11-3, the J gene TRBJ1-3, with TRBD1 matching over 7 bases. V lost 5 bases to trimming and J lost 3 bases; unmatched junction nucleotides: 7. This CDR3 region has 15 residues. The V gene's germline CDR1 is SGHNT and CDR2 YENEEA. The CDR3 here is CASSNSGTDGNTIYF. The CDR3 DNA follows: TGTGCCAGCAGCAACTCCGGGACAGATGGAAACACCATATATTTT.

The chain couples TRBV23-1 to TRBJ1-3, with D unresolved. TRBV23-1 is recorded as an ORF, its role being uncertain. V was trimmed by 6 bases and J by 0 bases, leaving 12 bases between them. There are 15 residues in the CDR3. The CDR3 nucleotides read TGCGCCAGCAGCCAAGGGCTATTCTCTGGAAACACCATATATTTT. This gives the protein CASSQGLFSGNTIYF.

The V call is TRBV11-3, the J call TRBJ2-6; D is uncertain. Germline CDR1 SGHNT, CDR2 YENEEA. The CDR3 spans 15 residues. The V end was cut by 4 bases, the J end by 0 bases, with 7 bases between. The CDR3 loop reads CASSSPPSGANVLTF. The CDR3 bases are TGTGCCAGCAGCTCCCCCCCCTCTGGGGCCAACGTCCTGACTTTC.

This chain links TRBV19 with TRBJ2-2; D call uncertain. Germline V gives CDR1 LNHDA, CDR2 SQIVND (reference sequence). The CDR3 runs to 13 residues. The ends were cut back, 5 bases at V and 6 bases at J, with 10 bases in the middle. The CDR3 region has the DNA TGTGCCAGTAGTCGGTTCGAGTCCGGGGAGCTGTTTTTT. As protein: CASSRFESGELFF.

The chain combines TRBV7-8 with TRBJ2-3; no reliable D call. The V and J ends lost 0 bases and 5 bases respectively, with 6 bases between them. Germline CDR1 is SGHVS and CDR2 is FQNEAQ. This CDR3 has 13 residues. CDR3 amino acids: CASSLAFVDTQYF. The CDR3 coding sequence is TGTGCCAGCAGCTTAGCGTTCGTAGATACGCAGTATTTT.

This chain joins TRBV12-2 and TRBJ2-2. TRBV12-2 is listed as a pseudogene. CDR3 length: 14 residues. CDR3 DNA: TGTGCAAGTCGCTTGGTGGGTCTAACCGGGGAGCTGTTTTTT. It encodes CASRLVGLTGELFF.

The genes are TRBV18 and TRBJ2-7; D not certain. V shed 3 bases and J shed 6 bases, with 15 bases lying between them. Germline V lookup: CDR1 KGHSH, CDR2 LQKENI. The CDR3 consists of 14 residues. The CDR3 sequence is CASSPPTDAGEQYV. For the CDR3, the DNA is TGTGCCAGCTCACCCCCGACGGACGCAGGCGAGCAGTACGTC.

The chain links TRBV6-8 to TRBJ1-2, with TRBD1 matching over 7 bases. This CDR3 spans 13 amino acids. Germline lookup yields CDR1 MNHGY and CDR2 SAAAGT. J lost 8 bases, V lost 8 bases, and 11 bases had no gene match. The CDR3 region is CASLNNRGGGYTF. The CDR3 nucleotides are TGTGCCAGCCTCAACAACAGGGGAGGCGGCTACACCTTC.

The chain has TRBV12-5 and TRBJ1-2, with a tentative D call TRBD1 (5 bases). The germline gives CDR1 LGHNT, CDR2 FRNRAP. The CDR3 length is 15 residues. CDR3 DNA: TGTGCCAGCACCAAGAGTGGGACTAATCCCTATGGCTACACCTTC. Encoded protein: CASTKSGTNPYGYTF.

V is TRBV6-8 and J is TRBJ1-2, with 7 bases that match TRBD1. Germline loops: CDR1 MNHGY, CDR2 SAAAGT. After removal of 6 bases from V and 2 bases from J, the junction contained 6 bases not matched to a gene. This CDR3 is 14 amino acids long. The CDR3 reads CASRSGTANYGYTF. CDR3 coding DNA: TGTGCCAGCAGATCCGGGACAGCCAACTATGGCTACACCTTC.

The genes are TRBV19 and TRBJ1-2; D uncertain. This CDR3 region has 14 residues. The V end lost 5 bases, the J end lost 8 bases, and 18 bases lay between the germline ends. The germline V gene encodes CDR1 LNHDA and CDR2 SQIVND (reference sequence). The CDR3 sequence is CASSAGGPYGGYTF. The CDR3 nucleotides read TGTGCCAGTAGTGCCGGTGGACCCTATGGCGGCTACACCTTC.

DNA for the CDR3: TGTGCCATCAGCCGGGACAGAGATTATGGCTACACCTTC. This gives the protein CAISRDRDYGYTF. The chain carries TRBV6-8 and TRBJ1-2; 7 bases are a match to TRBD1. Trimming removed 10 bases from V and 5 bases from J; junction bases left unmatched: 10. Germline CDR1 reads MNHGY; CDR2 reads SAAAGT. This CDR3 has 13 residues.

This clone is a singleton in its sample. The rearrangement links TRBV5-1 to TRBJ2-2; D may be TRBD2 (5 bases). Germline CDR1 and CDR2: SGHRS and YFSETQ. The V end was cut by 2 bases, the J end by 3 bases, with 14 bases between. The CDR3 has 16 residues. The CDR3 DNA is TGCGCCAGCAGCTTTGACGCTAGCTTATACACCGGGGAGCTGTTTTTT. It is translated as CASSFDASLYTGELFF.